Listed below are T cell receptor beta chains from one sample, sequenced in a study of technical replicates of blood from a handful of donors. Generated by immunoSEQ multiplex PCR, the TCRdb table keeps only in-frame clones and is missing some. The sample consists of 9,500 to 15,000 clones, roughly 95% of them appearing once. The sequenced sample consisted of PBMCs. The receptor source for this set is a human donor in good health. Both conserved end residues are part of each CDR3. Fields, in order: clone size, V gene, J gene, D gene, CDR3 DNA, CDR3 protein. D genes are given only for firm matches. The size of a clone is reported for some rows only, either as once, few or many, or as a class for expanded clones.

clone_size: .
v_call: TRBV5-8
j_call: TRBJ2-3
d_call: TRBD1
cdr3_nt: TGTGCCAGCAGCTTGGGGACTCTAACAGGGGCGGATACGCAGTATTTT
cdr3_aa: CASSLGTLTGADTQYF

clone_size: .
v_call: TRBV10-3
j_call: TRBJ2-1
d_call: TRBD1
cdr3_nt: TGTGCCATCGGGGACAGGGTAGAGAATGAGCAGTTCTTC
cdr3_aa: CAIGDRVENEQFF

clone_size: .
v_call: TRBV2
j_call: TRBJ1-1
d_call: TRBD1
cdr3_nt: TGTGCCAGCAGTGCAGGGGGTCTGGTTACTGAAGCTTTCTTT
cdr3_aa: CASSAGGLVTEAFF

clone_size: .
v_call: TRBV5-5
j_call: TRBJ1-5
d_call: .
cdr3_nt: TGTGCCAGCAGCTCGGACAGTATTATCAATCAGCCCCAGCATTTT
cdr3_aa: CASSSDSIINQPQHF

clone_size: .
v_call: TRBV5-5
j_call: TRBJ1-2
d_call: .
cdr3_nt: TGTGCCAGCAGCTTGGGTTCAGCTAACTATGGCTACACCTTC
cdr3_aa: CASSLGSANYGYTF

clone_size: .
v_call: TRBV2
j_call: TRBJ2-3
d_call: TRBD2
cdr3_nt: TGTGCCAGCAGTGAAAATAGCGGGGGATTTGATACGCAGTATTTT
cdr3_aa: CASSENSGGFDTQYF

clone_size: .
v_call: TRBV5-1
j_call: TRBJ2-6
d_call: .
cdr3_nt: TGCGCCAGCAGCGGCCGGGGATCTGGGGCCAACGTCCTGACTTTC
cdr3_aa: CASSGRGSGANVLTF

clone_size: .
v_call: TRBV4-2
j_call: TRBJ2-7
d_call: .
cdr3_nt: TGTGCCAGCAGCCAAGAATGGGGAGATACCTACGAGCAGTACTTC
cdr3_aa: CASSQEWGDTYEQYF

clone_size: .
v_call: TRBV19
j_call: TRBJ1-3
d_call: .
cdr3_nt: TGTGCCAGTAATAGGGGGTACTCTGGAAACACCATATATTTT
cdr3_aa: CASNRGYSGNTIYF

clone_size: .
v_call: TRBV28
j_call: TRBJ1-2
d_call: .
cdr3_nt: TGTGCCAGCAGTTTGTTTGGCAGGGGTGGCTACACCTTC
cdr3_aa: CASSLFGRGGYTF

clone_size: .
v_call: TRBV19
j_call: TRBJ2-5
d_call: TRBD1
cdr3_nt: TGTGCCAGTAGCCCGGGACAGCAAGAGACCCAGTACTTC
cdr3_aa: CASSPGQQETQYF

clone_size: .
v_call: TRBV27
j_call: TRBJ2-7
d_call: TRBD1
cdr3_nt: TGTGCCAGCAGTACCCGGGACAGGGGCTTCCACGAGCAGTACTTC
cdr3_aa: CASSTRDRGFHEQYF

clone_size: .
v_call: TRBV29-1
j_call: TRBJ2-1
d_call: .
cdr3_nt: TGCAGCGTTGAAGGGGCCCAGGGGATCAATGAGCAGTTCTTC
cdr3_aa: CSVEGAQGINEQFF

clone_size: .
v_call: TRBV6-1
j_call: TRBJ2-7
d_call: TRBD1
cdr3_nt: TGTGCCAGCATTGTGGGGGACAGGGTGTACGAGCAGTACTTC
cdr3_aa: CASIVGDRVYEQYF

clone_size: .
v_call: TRBV19
j_call: TRBJ1-5
d_call: TRBD1
cdr3_nt: TGTGCCAGTAGTCGCGACAGGGGAGGCAGCAATCAGCCCCAGCATTTT
cdr3_aa: CASSRDRGGSNQPQHF

clone_size: .
v_call: TRBV7-9
j_call: TRBJ2-7
d_call: TRBD2
cdr3_nt: TGTGCCAGCAGCGCAGGACTAGCGGGAGGGCGCTACGAGCAGTACTTC
cdr3_aa: CASSAGLAGGRYEQYF

clone_size: once
v_call: TRBV7-7
j_call: TRBJ2-5
d_call: TRBD1
cdr3_nt: TGTGCCAGCAGCTTAGGGGGACAGAGGGTAGAGACCCAGTACTTC
cdr3_aa: CASSLGGQRVETQYF

clone_size: .
v_call: TRBV28
j_call: TRBJ1-1
d_call: .
cdr3_nt: TGTGCCAGCAGTTTGGGAGGGGACCGAAGGGCTTTCTTT
cdr3_aa: CASSLGGDRRAFF

clone_size: once
v_call: TRBV28
j_call: TRBJ2-1
d_call: TRBD1
cdr3_nt: TGTGCCAGCAGCCCGGGACAGGGTGATGAGCAGTTCTTC
cdr3_aa: CASSPGQGDEQFF

clone_size: .
v_call: TRBV6-1
j_call: TRBJ2-7
d_call: TRBD1
cdr3_nt: TGTGCCAGCAGACAGGGACAGGGAGAGACCTACGAGCAGTACTTC
cdr3_aa: CASRQGQGETYEQYF

clone_size: .
v_call: TRBV27
j_call: TRBJ2-2
d_call: .
cdr3_nt: TGTGCCAGCAGCCCTCTCGGGGAAGGCGGGGAGCTGTTTTTT
cdr3_aa: CASSPLGEGGELFF

clone_size: once
v_call: TRBV19
j_call: TRBJ2-7
d_call: TRBD2
cdr3_nt: TGTGCCAGTAGTTACTCCGGGACTAGCGGATCCTACGAGCAGTACTTC
cdr3_aa: CASSYSGTSGSYEQYF

clone_size: .
v_call: TRBV5-1
j_call: TRBJ1-1
d_call: .
cdr3_nt: TGCGCCAGCAGCTTGGGGGCAGGGTCCACTGAAGCTTTCTTT
cdr3_aa: CASSLGAGSTEAFF

clone_size: .
v_call: TRBV5-4
j_call: TRBJ2-5
d_call: TRBD1
cdr3_nt: TGTGCCAGCAGCTTGGGGGGGACAGCTATTCAAGAGACCCAGTACTTC
cdr3_aa: CASSLGGTAIQETQYF

clone_size: .
v_call: TRBV18
j_call: TRBJ2-7
d_call: TRBD2
cdr3_nt: TGTGCCAGCCGGGGGGAGGGCAGCGAGCAGTACTTC
cdr3_aa: CASRGEGSEQYF

clone_size: .
v_call: TRBV7-9
j_call: TRBJ2-1
d_call: TRBD1
cdr3_nt: TGTGCCAGCAGCTTAGCGAATTCGAGGCAACAGGGGGTGTTGAATGAGCAGTTCTTC
cdr3_aa: CASSLANSRQQGVLNEQFF

clone_size: .
v_call: TRBV7-3
j_call: TRBJ2-7
d_call: TRBD1
cdr3_nt: TGTGCCAGCAGCCCCGCACTTGGACAGGGGGCCTACGAGCAGTACTTC
cdr3_aa: CASSPALGQGAYEQYF

clone_size: .
v_call: TRBV18
j_call: TRBJ1-5
d_call: .
cdr3_nt: TGTGCCAGCTCACTGATGCAGACGGAAGATTGGTCGGGGGGGAATCAGCCCCAGCATTTT
cdr3_aa: CASSLMQTEDWSGGNQPQHF

clone_size: .
v_call: TRBV10-2
j_call: TRBJ1-5
d_call: .
cdr3_nt: TGCGCCAGCAGTGGTTCAGGGGGCAATCAGCCCCAGCATTTT
cdr3_aa: CASSGSGGNQPQHF

clone_size: once
v_call: TRBV11-2
j_call: TRBJ2-2
d_call: .
cdr3_nt: TGTGCCAGCAGTCCCTACAGGGTGGCCGGGGAGCTGTTTTTT
cdr3_aa: CASSPYRVAGELFF

clone_size: .
v_call: TRBV27
j_call: TRBJ2-7
d_call: TRBD2
cdr3_nt: TGTGCCAGCAGTTTCTTAGCGGGAGGTCGAGAGCAGTACTTC
cdr3_aa: CASSFLAGGREQYF

clone_size: once
v_call: TRBV28
j_call: TRBJ2-2
d_call: TRBD1
cdr3_nt: TGTGCCAGCAGTCCGGGACAGGCTGGTACCGGGGAGCTGTTTTTT
cdr3_aa: CASSPGQAGTGELFF

clone_size: .
v_call: TRBV7-8
j_call: TRBJ2-3
d_call: .
cdr3_nt: TGTGCCAGCAGCGCACAGGCCCTGCAGTATTTT
cdr3_aa: CASSAQALQYF

clone_size: once
v_call: TRBV5-6
j_call: TRBJ2-7
d_call: .
cdr3_nt: TGTGCCAGCAGCTTGGCTTACGAGCAGTACTTC
cdr3_aa: CASSLAYEQYF

clone_size: .
v_call: TRBV28
j_call: TRBJ2-7
d_call: .
cdr3_nt: TGTGCCAGCACCCTGTCTGGCAGCTCCTACGAGCAGTACTTC
cdr3_aa: CASTLSGSSYEQYF

clone_size: .
v_call: TRBV10-2
j_call: TRBJ2-7
d_call: TRBD2
cdr3_nt: TGCGCCAGCACCGGGACTAGCGGATTTTACGAGCAGTACTTC
cdr3_aa: CASTGTSGFYEQYF

clone_size: .
v_call: TRBV7-9
j_call: TRBJ2-4
d_call: TRBD1
cdr3_nt: TGTGCCAGCAGCCCAGGGGGCATTCAGTACTTC
cdr3_aa: CASSPGGIQYF

clone_size: .
v_call: TRBV29-1
j_call: TRBJ2-5
d_call: TRBD1
cdr3_nt: TGCAGCGTGAGTCTACAGGGGCTTGGGGAGGAGACCCAGTACTTC
cdr3_aa: CSVSLQGLGEETQYF

clone_size: .
v_call: TRBV14
j_call: TRBJ1-2
d_call: TRBD1
cdr3_nt: TGTGCCAGCAGCCGAAACAGGGGGAACTATGGCTACACCTTC
cdr3_aa: CASSRNRGNYGYTF

clone_size: .
v_call: TRBV7-8
j_call: TRBJ2-6
d_call: TRBD1
cdr3_nt: TGTGCCAGCAGCTCCAGGGGGCTTGGGGCCAACGTCCTGACTTTC
cdr3_aa: CASSSRGLGANVLTF

clone_size: .
v_call: TRBV6-5
j_call: TRBJ2-4
d_call: TRBD1
cdr3_nt: TGTGCCAGCAGTTACTACGGGGGACAGGGGGCAAACATTCAGTACTTC
cdr3_aa: CASSYYGGQGANIQYF

clone_size: .
v_call: TRBV28
j_call: TRBJ1-4
d_call: TRBD1
cdr3_nt: TGTGCCAGCAGTCCAGGGGACAGCCCAGCAACTAATGAAAAACTGTTTTTT
cdr3_aa: CASSPGDSPATNEKLFF

clone_size: .
v_call: TRBV6-6
j_call: TRBJ1-5
d_call: TRBD1
cdr3_nt: TGTGCCAGCAGTCTGACAGGGGGATATCAGCCCCAGCATTTT
cdr3_aa: CASSLTGGYQPQHF

clone_size: .
v_call: TRBV27
j_call: TRBJ2-7
d_call: TRBD2
cdr3_nt: TGTGCCAGCCGACTAGCGGCTGCCTACGAGCAGTACTTC
cdr3_aa: CASRLAAAYEQYF

clone_size: .
v_call: TRBV5-1
j_call: TRBJ2-1
d_call: .
cdr3_nt: TGCGCCAGCAGCTTGGTCTTTGGAGGGAGCTCCTACAATGAGCAGTTCTTC
cdr3_aa: CASSLVFGGSSYNEQFF

clone_size: .
v_call: TRBV5-6
j_call: TRBJ2-5
d_call: TRBD2
cdr3_nt: TGTGCCAGCAGCTCGGAGGTAGGGGAGGGGACCCAGTACTTC
cdr3_aa: CASSSEVGEGTQYF

clone_size: .
v_call: TRBV30
j_call: TRBJ2-7
d_call: .
cdr3_nt: TGTGCCTGGAGCGGGAGACCGGTATCCTACGAGCAGTACTTC
cdr3_aa: CAWSGRPVSYEQYF

clone_size: .
v_call: TRBV7-9
j_call: TRBJ2-1
d_call: .
cdr3_nt: TGTGCCAGCAGCTTAGCGGGAGGTTACAATGAGCAGTTCTTC
cdr3_aa: CASSLAGGYNEQFF

clone_size: .
v_call: TRBV10-2
j_call: TRBJ2-1
d_call: TRBD2
cdr3_nt: TGCGCCAGCGGGGGACTAGGCCTCTATGAGCAGTTCTTC
cdr3_aa: CASGGLGLYEQFF

clone_size: .
v_call: TRBV5-8
j_call: TRBJ2-1
d_call: .
cdr3_nt: TGTGCCAGCAGCTTGAGGACAGATGTGGGGAATGAGCAGTTCTTC
cdr3_aa: CASSLRTDVGNEQFF

clone_size: .
v_call: TRBV7-9
j_call: TRBJ2-5
d_call: .
cdr3_nt: TGTGCCAGCAGCTTTGAGGGAGAGACCCAGTACTTC
cdr3_aa: CASSFEGETQYF

clone_size: .
v_call: TRBV7-8
j_call: TRBJ1-2
d_call: TRBD1
cdr3_nt: TGTGCCAGCAGCTACAGGGGTGATGGCTACACCTTC
cdr3_aa: CASSYRGDGYTF

clone_size: .
v_call: TRBV2
j_call: TRBJ2-6
d_call: TRBD1
cdr3_nt: TGTGCCACCAGTACAGGGGCTGGGGCCAACGTCCTGACTTTC
cdr3_aa: CATSTGAGANVLTF

clone_size: .
v_call: TRBV27
j_call: TRBJ1-2
d_call: TRBD1
cdr3_nt: TGTGCCAGCAGTCCCGGGACAGGAGCCAGTAACTATGGCTACACCTTC
cdr3_aa: CASSPGTGASNYGYTF

clone_size: .
v_call: TRBV6-1
j_call: TRBJ2-1
d_call: TRBD1
cdr3_nt: TGTGCCAGCAGTCCCTGGACAGGGTTGTGGAATGAGCAGTTCTTC
cdr3_aa: CASSPWTGLWNEQFF

clone_size: .
v_call: TRBV27
j_call: TRBJ2-7
d_call: TRBD1
cdr3_nt: TGTGCCAGTCGCCCTTTAGGACAGGGGGCCTACGAGCAGTACTTC
cdr3_aa: CASRPLGQGAYEQYF

clone_size: .
v_call: TRBV5-1
j_call: TRBJ1-2
d_call: .
cdr3_nt: TGCGCCAGCAGCTTGGACAGAGCTAACTATGGCTACACCTTC
cdr3_aa: CASSLDRANYGYTF

clone_size: .
v_call: TRBV4-2
j_call: TRBJ2-7
d_call: .
cdr3_nt: TGTGCCAGCAGCCAAGAAGGAGGCGGGGTGGCCTACGAGCAGTACTTC
cdr3_aa: CASSQEGGGVAYEQYF

clone_size: once
v_call: TRBV2
j_call: TRBJ1-1
d_call: TRBD1
cdr3_nt: TGTGCCAGCAGAAAGATTACAGGGGGAAGAACTGAAGCTTTCTTT
cdr3_aa: CASRKITGGRTEAFF